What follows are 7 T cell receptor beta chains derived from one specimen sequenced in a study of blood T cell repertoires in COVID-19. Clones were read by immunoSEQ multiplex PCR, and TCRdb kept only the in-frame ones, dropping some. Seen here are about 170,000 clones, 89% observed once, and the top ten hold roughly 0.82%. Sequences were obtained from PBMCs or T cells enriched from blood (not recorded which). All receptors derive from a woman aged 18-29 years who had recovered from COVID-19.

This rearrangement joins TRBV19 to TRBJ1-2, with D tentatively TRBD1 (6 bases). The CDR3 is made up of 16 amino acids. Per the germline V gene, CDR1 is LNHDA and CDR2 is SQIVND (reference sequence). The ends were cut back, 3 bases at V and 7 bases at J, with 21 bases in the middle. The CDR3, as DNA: TGTGCCAGTAGTATTTCGGGGGGCGCAGGAGGTCTTGGCTACACCTTC. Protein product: CASSISGGAGGLGYTF.

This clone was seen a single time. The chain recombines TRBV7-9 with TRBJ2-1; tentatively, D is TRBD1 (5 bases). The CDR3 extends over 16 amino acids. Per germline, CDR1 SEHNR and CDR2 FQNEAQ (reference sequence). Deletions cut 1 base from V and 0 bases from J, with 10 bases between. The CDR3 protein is CASSLGGGYSYNEQFF. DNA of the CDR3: TGTGCCAGCAGCTTAGGGGGCGGTTACTCCTACAATGAGCAGTTCTTC.

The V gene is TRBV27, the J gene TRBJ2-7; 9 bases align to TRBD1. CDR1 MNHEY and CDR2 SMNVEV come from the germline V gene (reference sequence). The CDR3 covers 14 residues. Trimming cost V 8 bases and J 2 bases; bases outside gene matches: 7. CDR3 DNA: TGTGCCAGCGTCCGGGACAGGGCCACCTACGAGCAGTACTTC. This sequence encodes CASVRDRATYEQYF.

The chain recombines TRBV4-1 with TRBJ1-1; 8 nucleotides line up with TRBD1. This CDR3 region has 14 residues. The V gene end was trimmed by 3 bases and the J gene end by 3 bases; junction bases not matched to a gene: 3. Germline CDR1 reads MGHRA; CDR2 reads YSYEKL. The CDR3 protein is CASSQTGAYTEAFF. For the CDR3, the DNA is TGCGCCAGCAGCCAGACAGGGGCGTACACTGAAGCTTTCTTT.

The CDR3 DNA follows: TGTGCCAGCAGCGACCGACAGGGGGCATCCTACGAGCAGTACTTC. It specifies CASSDRQGASYEQYF. The J gene is TRBJ2-7, the V gene TRBV28, with 10 positions matching TRBD1. The length of the CDR3 is 15 residues. J lost 1 base, V lost 6 bases, and 6 bases had no gene match. Per the germline V gene, CDR1 is MDHEN and CDR2 is SYDVKM.

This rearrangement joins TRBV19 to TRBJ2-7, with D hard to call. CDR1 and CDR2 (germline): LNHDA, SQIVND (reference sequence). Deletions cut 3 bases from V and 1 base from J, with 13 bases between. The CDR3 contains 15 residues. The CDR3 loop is CASSIQGAASYEQYF. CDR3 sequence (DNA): TGTGCCAGTAGTATTCAAGGAGCCGCGTCCTACGAGCAGTACTTC.

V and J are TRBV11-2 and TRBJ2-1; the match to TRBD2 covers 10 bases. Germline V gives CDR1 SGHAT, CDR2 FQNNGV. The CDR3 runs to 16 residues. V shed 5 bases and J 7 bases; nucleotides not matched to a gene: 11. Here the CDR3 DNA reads TGTGCCAGCAGCCCCCGCAGCGGGAGGGCCCGAAATGAGCAGTTCTTC. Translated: CASSPRSGRARNEQFF. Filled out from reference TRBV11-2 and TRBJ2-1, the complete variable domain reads EAGVAQSPRYKIIEKRQSVAFWCNPISGHATLYWYQQILGQGPKLLIQFQNNGVVDDSQLPKDRFSAERLKGVDSTLKIQPAKLEDSAVYLCASSPRSGRARNEQFFGPGTRLTVL.